What follows are 11 T cell receptor beta chains derived from one specimen sequenced in a study of graft-versus-host responses after intestinal transplantation. TCRdb keeps only in-frame clones here, not all; method: immunoSEQ multiplex PCR. Counted here are tens of thousands of clones, more than 85% occurring once; the ten biggest clones make up about 2%. Antigen specificity for these receptors is unknown. This specimen was unstimulated CD8+ T cells sorted from spleen or lymph node cells, taken before intestinal transplant. The receptors derive from a human donor who received an intestinal transplant.

The rearrangement uses TRBV7-7 and TRBJ2-5; 12 nucleotides line up with TRBD2. The CDR3 covers 16 residues. Germline CDR1 is SSHAT and CDR2 is FNYEAQ (reference sequence). With V trimmed by 4 bases and J by 1 base, 4 bases remained unmatched. The CDR3: CASSSLAGGIQETQYF. The CDR3 region has the DNA TGTGCCAGCAGCTCACTAGCGGGGGGAATCCAAGAGACCCAGTACTTC.

The chain joins TRBV7-9 to TRBJ2-1; 8 nucleotides match TRBD1. Trimming took 0 bases from V and 3 from J; bases not matched to a gene: 4. This CDR3 contains 16 residues. Germline CDR1 SEHNR, CDR2 FQNEAQ (reference sequence). CDR3 nucleotides: TGTGCCAGCAGCTTAGCACCGGGACAGGACTACAATGAGCAGTTCTTC. It is translated as CASSLAPGQDYNEQFF.

V and J are TRBV10-1 and TRBJ2-2; 10 bases are a match to TRBD1. Trimming removed 2 bases from V and 2 bases from J; junction bases left unmatched: 2. This CDR3 contains 16 residues. The germline gives CDR1 WNHNN, CDR2 SYGVQD (reference sequence). The CDR3 sequence is CASSEDRGPNTGELFF. The DNA of the CDR3 is TGCGCCAGCAGTGAGGACAGGGGGCCCAACACCGGGGAGCTGTTTTTT.

V gene TRBV19 combines with J gene TRBJ1-4; 8 bases are shared with TRBD1. The CDR3 is 16 residues long. Germline V CDR1 and CDR2: LNHDA, SQIVND (reference sequence). V lost 5 bases and J lost 0; bases outside the gene matches: 5. CDR3 in amino acids: CASSRTGGATNEKLFF. The CDR3 coding sequence is TGTGCCAGTAGTCGAACAGGGGGTGCAACTAATGAAAAACTGTTTTTT.

This chain connects TRBV30 to TRBJ1-1; D perhaps matches TRBD1 (5 bases). Trimming left V 0 bases short and J 6 bases short, with 17 bases between. The CDR3 length is 15 residues. From germline, CDR1 is GTSNPN and CDR2 SVGIG (reference sequence). This CDR3 reads CAWSVDAGPRAEAFF. The CDR3 coding sequence is TGTGCCTGGAGTGTAGATGCAGGGCCACGGGCTGAAGCTTTCTTT.

A single count supports this clone. The chain is built from TRBV6-5 and TRBJ2-3; TRBD1 agrees at 7 bases. The V gene's germline CDR1 is MNHEY and CDR2 SVGAGI. V was clipped by 4 bases and J by 6 bases; unmatched bases: 4. CDR3 length equals 13 residues. This CDR3 is CASSLLQGDTQYF. The CDR3 region has the DNA TGTGCCAGCAGTTTATTACAGGGGGATACGCAGTATTTT.

The V gene is TRBV11-3, the J gene TRBJ2-5; weak D call: TRBD2 (5 bases). The CDR3 runs 15 residues. From germline, CDR1 is SGHNT and CDR2 YENEEA. The V end lost 4 bases, the J end lost 2 bases, and 14 bases lay between the germline ends. CDR3 sequence (DNA): TGTGCCAGCAGCTCCCAGGAGGCACGACAAGAGACCCAGTACTTC. Translating gives CASSSQEARQETQYF.

This chain uses TRBV27 with TRBJ2-7; D possibly corresponds to TRBD1 (5 bases). The CDR3 is 15 amino acids. V lost 6 bases and J 2 bases, leaving 17 bases between the germline ends. Germline CDR1 is MNHEY and CDR2 is SMNVEV (reference sequence). The DNA for the CDR3 is TGTGCCAGCAGCCCCGTTTGGCAGGGAACCTACGAGCAGTACTTC. It translates to CASSPVWQGTYEQYF.

V and J are TRBV7-6 and TRBJ2-1, with TRBD2 as a possible D gene (5 bases). CDR3 length: 16 residues. Germline loops: CDR1 SGHVS, CDR2 FNYEAQ. The V end lost 6 bases, the J end lost 8 bases, and 23 bases lay between the germline ends. Here the CDR3 DNA reads TGTGCCAGCAGTTCTAAGGGAGATGGGGTCATTTATGAGCAGTTCTTC. Translation: CASSSKGDGVIYEQFF.

The gene calls are TRBV2 and TRBJ2-2, with 7 bases matching TRBD1. J was trimmed by 4 bases and V by 6 bases; bases with no gene match: 11. CDR1 and CDR2 from the germline V gene are SNHLY and FYNNEI. This CDR3 spans 16 amino acids. The CDR3 coding sequence is TGTGCCAGCAGGGGACAAACAGGGGTGAGCACCGGGGAGCTGTTTTTT. Translating gives CASRGQTGVSTGELFF.

V and J are TRBV5-1 and TRBJ2-1; TRBD2 matches at 8 bases. Germline V gives CDR1 SGHRS, CDR2 YFSETQ. V was pared by 0 bases and J by 7 bases, with 3 bases of the junction left unmatched. The CDR3 extends over 14 amino acids. In DNA, the CDR3 is TGCGCCAGCAGCTTGGCGGGGGGGCCTAATGAGCAGTTCTTC. Protein product: CASSLAGGPNEQFF.